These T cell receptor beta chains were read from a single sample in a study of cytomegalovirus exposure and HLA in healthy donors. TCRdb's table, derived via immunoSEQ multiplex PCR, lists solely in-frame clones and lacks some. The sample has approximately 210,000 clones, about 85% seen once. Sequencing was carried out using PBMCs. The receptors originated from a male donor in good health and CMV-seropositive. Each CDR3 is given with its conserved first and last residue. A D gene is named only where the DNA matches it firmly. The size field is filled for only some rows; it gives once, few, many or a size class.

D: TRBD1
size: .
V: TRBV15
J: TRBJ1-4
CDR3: CATSGLGQGQEKLFF
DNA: TGTGCCACCAGCGGCCTAGGACAGGGGCAGGAAAAACTGTTTTTT

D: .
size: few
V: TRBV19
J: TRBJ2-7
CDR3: CASSVGSSYEQYF
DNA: TGTGCCAGTAGTGTGGGGAGCTCCTACGAGCAGTACTTC

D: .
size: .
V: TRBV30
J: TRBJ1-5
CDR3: CAWSVQLNQPQHF
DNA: TGTGCCTGGAGTGTACAGCTCAATCAGCCCCAGCATTTT

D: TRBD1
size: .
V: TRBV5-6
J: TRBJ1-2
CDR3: CASSRDRVGDGYTF
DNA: TGTGCCAGCAGCCGGGACAGGGTGGGGGATGGCTACACCTTC

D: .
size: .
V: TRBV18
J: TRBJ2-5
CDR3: CASSPSRQETQYF
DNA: TGTGCCAGCTCACCGAGTCGGCAAGAGACCCAGTACTTC

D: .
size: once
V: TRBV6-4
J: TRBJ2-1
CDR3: CASSEETSNDEQFF
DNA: TGTGCCAGCAGTGAAGAAACTAGCAACGATGAGCAGTTCTTC

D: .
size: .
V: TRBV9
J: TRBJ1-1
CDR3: CASSQRGNTEAFF
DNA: TGTGCCAGCAGCCAAAGGGGTAACACTGAAGCTTTCTTT

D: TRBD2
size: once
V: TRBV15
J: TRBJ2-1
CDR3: CATSRGMGLAGGSSYNEQFF
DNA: TGTGCCACCAGCAGAGGCATGGGACTAGCGGGAGGGAGCTCCTACAATGAGCAGTTCTTC

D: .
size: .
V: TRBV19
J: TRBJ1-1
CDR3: CASSAQGNEAFF
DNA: TGTGCCAGTAGTGCCCAGGGGAATGAAGCTTTCTTT

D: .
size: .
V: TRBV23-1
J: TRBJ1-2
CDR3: CASSILTGQRANYGYTF
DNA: TGCGCCAGCAGTATCCTAACAGGACAGCGAGCTAACTATGGCTACACCTTC

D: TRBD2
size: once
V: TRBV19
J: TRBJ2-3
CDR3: CASTTSGGASDTQYF
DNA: TGTGCCAGCACGACTAGCGGGGGGGCCTCAGATACGCAGTATTTT

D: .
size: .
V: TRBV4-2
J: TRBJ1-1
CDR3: CASSVGQMYTEAFF
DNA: TGTGCCAGCAGCGTGGGACAAATGTACACTGAAGCTTTCTTT

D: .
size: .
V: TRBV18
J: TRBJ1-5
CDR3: CASSPGQGLSPQPQHF
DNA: TGTGCCAGCTCACCCGGGCAGGGACTCTCTCCTCAGCCCCAGCATTTT

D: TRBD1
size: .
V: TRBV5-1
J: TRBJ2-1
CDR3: CASSGGTGLSYNEQFF
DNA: TGCGCCAGCAGCGGAGGGACAGGACTCTCCTACAATGAGCAGTTCTTC

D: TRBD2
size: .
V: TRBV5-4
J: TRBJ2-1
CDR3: CASSSRLAGESYNEQFF
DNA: TGTGCCAGCAGCTCCCGACTAGCGGGGGAATCCTACAATGAGCAGTTCTTC

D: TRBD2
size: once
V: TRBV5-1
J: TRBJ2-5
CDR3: CASSLAGTSGTGETQYF
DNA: TGCGCCAGCAGCTTGGCCGGGACTAGCGGTACCGGGGAGACCCAGTACTTC

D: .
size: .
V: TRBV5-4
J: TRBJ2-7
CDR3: CASSFYRGYEQYF
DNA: TGTGCCAGCAGCTTTTATCGGGGTTACGAGCAGTACTTC

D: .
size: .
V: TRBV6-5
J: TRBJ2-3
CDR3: CASSRTSTDTQYF
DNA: TGTGCCAGCAGTCGAACTAGCACAGATACGCAGTATTTT

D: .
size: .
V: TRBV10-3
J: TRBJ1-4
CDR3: CAIHGSEDEKLFF
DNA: TGTGCCATCCACGGGAGCGAGGATGAAAAACTGTTTTTT

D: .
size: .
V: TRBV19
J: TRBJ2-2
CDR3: CASTWQGNTGELFF
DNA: TGTGCCAGTACGTGGCAGGGGAACACCGGGGAGCTGTTTTTT

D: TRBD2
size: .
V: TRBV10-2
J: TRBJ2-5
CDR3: CASTRGVSGGQETQYF
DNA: TGCGCCAGCACCCGCGGAGTAAGCGGGGGTCAAGAGACCCAGTACTTC

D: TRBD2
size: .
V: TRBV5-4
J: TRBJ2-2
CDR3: CASTHSSGRDGELFF
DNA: TGTGCCAGCACCCACTCTAGCGGGAGAGACGGGGAGCTGTTTTTT

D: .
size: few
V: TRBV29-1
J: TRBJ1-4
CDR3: CSVVIQGPEKLFF
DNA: TGCAGCGTTGTGATCCAGGGTCCCGAAAAACTGTTTTTT

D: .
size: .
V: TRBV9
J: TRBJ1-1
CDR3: CASSVGTATDELTEAFF
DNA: TGTGCCAGCAGCGTAGGGACGGCGACAGATGAACTCACTGAAGCTTTCTTT

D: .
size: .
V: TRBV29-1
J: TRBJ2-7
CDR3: CSVLQRAYEQYF
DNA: TGCAGCGTTTTGCAGCGGGCCTACGAGCAGTACTTC

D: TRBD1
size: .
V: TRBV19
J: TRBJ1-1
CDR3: CASSWTGTNTEAFF
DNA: TGTGCCAGTAGCTGGACAGGGACGAACACTGAAGCTTTCTTT

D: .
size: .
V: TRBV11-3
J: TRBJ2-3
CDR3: CASSLLGGEDTQYF
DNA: TGTGCCAGCAGCTTATTGGGAGGAGAAGATACGCAGTATTTT

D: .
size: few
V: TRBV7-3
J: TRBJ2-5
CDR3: CASSLSPANAQETQYF
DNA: TGTGCCAGCAGCTTATCCCCCGCAAACGCGCAAGAGACCCAGTACTTC

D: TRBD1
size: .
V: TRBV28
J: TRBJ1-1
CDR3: CASRGTALAAFF
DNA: TGTGCCAGCAGGGGGACAGCACTGGCCGCTTTCTTT

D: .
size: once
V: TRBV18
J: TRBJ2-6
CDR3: CASSGADNSGANVLTF
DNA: TGTGCCAGCTCAGGGGCGGACAACTCTGGGGCCAACGTCCTGACTTTC

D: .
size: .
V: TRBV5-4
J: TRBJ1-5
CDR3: CASSSGEPGQPQHF
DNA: TGTGCCAGCAGCTCGGGGGAGCCGGGTCAGCCCCAGCATTTT

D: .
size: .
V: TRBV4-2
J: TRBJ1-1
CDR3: CASSQDADRTFTEAFF
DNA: TGTGCCAGCAGCCAAGACGCGGACAGAACTTTCACTGAAGCTTTCTTT

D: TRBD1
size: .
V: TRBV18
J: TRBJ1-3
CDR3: CASSQDRAANTIYF
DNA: TGTGCCAGCTCACAGGACAGGGCAGCAAACACCATATATTTT

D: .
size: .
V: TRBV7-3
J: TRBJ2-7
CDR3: CASSSDRSSYEQYF
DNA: TGTGCCAGCAGCAGCGACAGAAGCTCCTACGAGCAGTACTTC

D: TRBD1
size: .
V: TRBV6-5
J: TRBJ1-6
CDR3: CASRQGQSPLHF
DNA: TGTGCCAGTCGACAGGGTCAATCACCCCTCCACTTT

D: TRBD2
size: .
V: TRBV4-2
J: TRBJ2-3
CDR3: CASSQDGIAGGRADTQYF
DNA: TGTGCCAGCAGCCAAGATGGTATAGCGGGGGGCCGAGCAGATACGCAGTATTTT

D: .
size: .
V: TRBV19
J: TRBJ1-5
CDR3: CASSVGVNQPQHF
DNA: TGTGCCAGTAGTGTGGGCGTCAATCAGCCCCAGCATTTT

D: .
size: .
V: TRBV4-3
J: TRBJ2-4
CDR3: CASSQEGLPGKNIQYF
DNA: TGCGCCAGCAGCCAAGAGGGACTCCCGGGCAAAAACATTCAGTACTTC

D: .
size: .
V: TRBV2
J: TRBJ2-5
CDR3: CASREAEPQETQYF
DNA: TGTGCCAGCAGAGAAGCGGAGCCACAAGAGACCCAGTACTTC

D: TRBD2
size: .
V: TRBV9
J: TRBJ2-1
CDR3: CASAGTSGNNEQFF
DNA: TGTGCCAGCGCCGGGACTAGCGGGAACAATGAGCAGTTCTTC

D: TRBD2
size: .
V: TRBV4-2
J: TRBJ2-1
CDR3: CASSHGSPSGGYEQFF
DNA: TGTGCCAGCAGCCATGGGTCCCCTAGCGGGGGGTATGAGCAGTTCTTC

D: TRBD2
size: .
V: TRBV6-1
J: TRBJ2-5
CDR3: CASTEEGLAGIQETQYF
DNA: TGTGCCAGCACTGAGGAGGGGCTAGCGGGGATCCAAGAGACCCAGTACTTC

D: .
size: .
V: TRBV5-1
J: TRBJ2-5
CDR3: CASSLGKGGETQYF
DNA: TGCGCCAGCAGCTTGGGGAAGGGCGGGGAGACCCAGTACTTC

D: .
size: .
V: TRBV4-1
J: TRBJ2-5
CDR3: CASSLRTVQETQYF
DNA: TGCGCCAGCAGCCTCCGGACAGTGCAAGAGACCCAGTACTTC

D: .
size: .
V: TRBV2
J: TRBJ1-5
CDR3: CASSLNNQPQHF
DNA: TGTGCCAGCAGTCTAAACAATCAGCCCCAGCATTTT

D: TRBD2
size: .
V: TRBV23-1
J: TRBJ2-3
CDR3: CASRAGTSGDTQYF
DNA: TGCGCCAGTCGAGCGGGGACTAGCGGCGATACGCAGTATTTT

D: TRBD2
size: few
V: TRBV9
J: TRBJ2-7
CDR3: CASSVDGNSGSILGVEQYF
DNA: TGTGCCAGCAGCGTAGATGGGAATAGCGGGTCGATCCTAGGGGTTGAGCAGTACTTC

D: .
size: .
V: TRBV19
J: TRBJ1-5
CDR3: CASSSPRGFNQPQHF
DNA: TGTGCCAGTAGCTCCCCCCGGGGTTTCAATCAGCCCCAGCATTTT

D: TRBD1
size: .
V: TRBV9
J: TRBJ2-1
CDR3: CASSAPGQGPDEQFF
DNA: TGTGCCAGCAGCGCCCCGGGACAGGGTCCCGATGAGCAGTTCTTC

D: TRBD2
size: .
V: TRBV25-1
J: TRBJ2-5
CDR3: CASSEAGGPRLETQYF
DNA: TGTGCCAGCAGTGAAGCGGGAGGGCCGCGGTTGGAGACCCAGTACTTC

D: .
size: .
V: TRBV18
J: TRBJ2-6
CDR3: CASSPTGSSGANVLTF
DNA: TGTGCCAGCTCACCCACAGGAAGCTCTGGGGCCAACGTCCTGACTTTC

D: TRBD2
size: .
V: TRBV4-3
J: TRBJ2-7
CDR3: CASSQDPAGAIPSSEQYF
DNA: TGCGCCAGCAGCCAAGATCCAGCGGGAGCAATTCCTTCTTCCGAGCAGTACTTC

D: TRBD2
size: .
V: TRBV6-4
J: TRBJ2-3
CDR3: CASSAAGGTDTQYF
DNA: TGTGCCAGCAGTGCGGCGGGGGGCACAGATACGCAGTATTTT

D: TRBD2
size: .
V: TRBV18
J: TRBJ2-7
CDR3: CASSRLAGDSYEQYF
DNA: TGTGCCAGCTCACGACTAGCGGGGGACTCCTACGAGCAGTACTTC

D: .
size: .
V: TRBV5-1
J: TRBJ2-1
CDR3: CASSLDSYNEQFF
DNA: TGCGCCAGCAGCTTGGATAGCTACAATGAGCAGTTCTTC

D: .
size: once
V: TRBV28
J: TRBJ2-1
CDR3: CASSFRGWYNEQFF
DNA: TGTGCCAGCAGTTTCCGGGGGTGGTACAATGAGCAGTTCTTC

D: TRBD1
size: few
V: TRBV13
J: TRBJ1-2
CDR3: CASSLERQGKVGYTF
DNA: TGTGCCAGCAGCTTAGAGCGACAGGGGAAAGTTGGCTACACCTTC

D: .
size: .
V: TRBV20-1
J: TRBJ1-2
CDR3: CSAPRGHGYTF
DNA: TGCAGTGCCCCGCGAGGGCATGGCTACACCTTC

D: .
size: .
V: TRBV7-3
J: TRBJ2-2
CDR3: CASTPWETGELFF
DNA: TGTGCCAGCACCCCTTGGGAGACCGGGGAGCTGTTTTTT

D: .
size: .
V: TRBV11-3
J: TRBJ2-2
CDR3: CASRILGGTGELFF
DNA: TGTGCCAGCAGGATTTTGGGGGGTACCGGGGAGCTGTTTTTT